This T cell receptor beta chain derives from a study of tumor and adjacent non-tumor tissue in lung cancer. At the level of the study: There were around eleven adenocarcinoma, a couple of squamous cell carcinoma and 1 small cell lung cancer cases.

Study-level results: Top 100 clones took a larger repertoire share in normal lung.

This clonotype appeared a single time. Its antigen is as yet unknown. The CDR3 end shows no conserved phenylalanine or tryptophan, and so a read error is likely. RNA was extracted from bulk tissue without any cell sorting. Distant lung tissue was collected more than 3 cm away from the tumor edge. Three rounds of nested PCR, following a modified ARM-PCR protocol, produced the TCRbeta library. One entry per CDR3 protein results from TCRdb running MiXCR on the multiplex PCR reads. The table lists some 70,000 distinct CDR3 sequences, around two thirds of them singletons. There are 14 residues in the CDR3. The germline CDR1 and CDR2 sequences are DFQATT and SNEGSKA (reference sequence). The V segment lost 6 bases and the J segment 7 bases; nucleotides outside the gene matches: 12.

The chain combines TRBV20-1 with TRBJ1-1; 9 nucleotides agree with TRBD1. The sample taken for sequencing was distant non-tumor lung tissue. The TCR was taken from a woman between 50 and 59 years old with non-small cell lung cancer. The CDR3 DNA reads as TGCAGTGCCCAACCCGGGACAGGGAGCATTGAAGCTTTCCTT. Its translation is CSAQPGTGSIEAFL.